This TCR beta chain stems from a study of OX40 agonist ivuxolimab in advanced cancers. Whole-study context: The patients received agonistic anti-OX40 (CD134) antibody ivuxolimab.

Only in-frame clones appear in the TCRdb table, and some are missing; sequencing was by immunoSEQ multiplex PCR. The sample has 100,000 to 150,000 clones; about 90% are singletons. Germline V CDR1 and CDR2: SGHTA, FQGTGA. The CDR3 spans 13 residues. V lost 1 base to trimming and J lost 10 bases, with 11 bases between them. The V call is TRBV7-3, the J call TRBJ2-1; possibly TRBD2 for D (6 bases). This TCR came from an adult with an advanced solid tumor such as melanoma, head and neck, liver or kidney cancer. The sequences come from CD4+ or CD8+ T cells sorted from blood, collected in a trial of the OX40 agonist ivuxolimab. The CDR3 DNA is TGTGCCAGCAGCTTAAATCTCGCGGGGGAGCAGTTCTTC. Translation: CASSLNLAGEQFF. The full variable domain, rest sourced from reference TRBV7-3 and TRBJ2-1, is GAGVSQTPSNKVTEKGKYVELRCDPISGHTALYWYRQSLGQGPEFLIYFQGTGAADDSGLPNDRFFAVRPEGSVSTLKIQRTERGDSAVYLCASSLNLAGEQFFGPGTRLTVL.